This TCR beta chain came from a study of T-cell memory formation after mild COVID-19. Study-wide findings and caveats: Contracting clones, day 15 to 85, had balanced CD4/CD8, and later expanders favored CD4+.

Trimming pared 1 base from V and 5 bases from J, leaving 17 bases between. CDR1 is SQVTM and CDR2 is ANQGSEA in the germline V gene. CDR3 size: 15 residues. In TCRdb, the 5' RACE reads were re-called with MiXCR into one record per CDR3 protein. Among roughly 12,000 distinct CDR3 sequences listed, around 13% were seen once. This clonotype was counted ten times or more. Its antigen remains unknown. V gene TRBV29-1 combines with J gene TRBJ1-2; the D gene is possibly TRBD1 (5 bases). Sample: PBMCs or a T cell subset sorted from them (not recorded which). This receptor was taken from a man between 18 and 35 years old who had mild COVID-19 (a few samples of this study predate the infection). Cell type and time point are not known. CDR3: CSVEAGPSPFYGYTF. The DNA for the CDR3 is TGCAGCGTTGAAGCAGGGCCATCCCCCTTTTATGGCTACACCTTC.